This TCR beta chain was sequenced in a study of cytomegalovirus exposure and HLA in healthy donors. Findings and limits, study-wide: Another analysis was done later, and it associated over 15,000 TCR beta sequences with HLA alleles at 0.05 false discovery rate. Using the classifier, cytomegalovirus status was reportedly diagnosed with high specificity and sensitivity.

A remark on this clone: Its antigen is not known.

This CDR3 is 18 amino acids long. After removal of 1 base from V and 5 bases from J, the junction contained 17 bases not matched to a gene. Primers: 60 Vbeta forward and 13 Jbeta reverse. Sequencing was performed with immunoSEQ multiplex PCR; in TCRdb, only in-frame clones are kept and a portion is missing. The sample contains 130,000 to 150,000 clones, 82% of which appear only once. Unrecorded immune exposures were likely, despite nominal health at sampling. The material sequenced was PBMCs. This TCR came from a woman in her fifties or sixties in good health and CMV-seropositive. V is TRBV5-3 and J is TRBJ1-1; 7 positions agree with TRBD1. TRBV5-3 is identified as an open reading frame with a role that is uncertain. CDR3 in DNA: TGTGCCAGAAGCTTGTGGGACGTTGCGGGACAGAGAGGAACTGAAGCTTTCTTT. Its protein is CARSLWDVAGQRGTEAFF.